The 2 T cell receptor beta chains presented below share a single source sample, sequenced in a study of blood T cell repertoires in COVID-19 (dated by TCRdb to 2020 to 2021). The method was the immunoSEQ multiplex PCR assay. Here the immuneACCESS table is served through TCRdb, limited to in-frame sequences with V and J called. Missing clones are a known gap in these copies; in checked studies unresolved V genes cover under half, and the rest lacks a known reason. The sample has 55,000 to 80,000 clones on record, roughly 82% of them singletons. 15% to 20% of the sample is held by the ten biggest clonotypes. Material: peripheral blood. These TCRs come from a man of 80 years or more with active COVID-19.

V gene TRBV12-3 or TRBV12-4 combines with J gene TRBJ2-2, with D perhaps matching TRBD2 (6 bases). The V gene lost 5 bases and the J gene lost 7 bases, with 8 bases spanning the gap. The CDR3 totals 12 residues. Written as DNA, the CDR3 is TGTGCCAGCAGTCGGGAGCTCGGGGAGCTGTTTTTT. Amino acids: CASSRELGELFF.

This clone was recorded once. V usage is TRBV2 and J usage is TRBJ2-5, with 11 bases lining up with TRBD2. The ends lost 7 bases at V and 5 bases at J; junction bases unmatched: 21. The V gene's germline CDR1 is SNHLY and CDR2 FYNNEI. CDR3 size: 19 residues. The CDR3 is CASIVRLAGGSYVGETQYF. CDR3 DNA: TGTGCCAGCATCGTTCGGCTAGCGGGAGGTTCGTACGTCGGGGAGACCCAGTACTTC.